One sample yielded the 17 T cell receptor beta chains listed below, sequenced in a study of shared clonotypes between healthy human individuals. Profiling relied on immunoSEQ multiplex PCR, and the TCRdb table lists in-frame clones only, not all of them. The sample lists about 110,000 clones, 68% occurring once. Sequencing used memory CD8+ T cells sorted from blood. Specified subset: CD45RO+ cells pooled with CCR7-negative TemRA cells. These receptors came from a woman in her thirties in good health.

V usage is TRBV9 and J usage is TRBJ2-2; weak D call: TRBD2 (6 bases). Germline CDR1 reads SGDLS; CDR2 reads YYNGEE. V was shortened by 3 bases and J by 2 bases, with 17 bases between the two germline ends. This CDR3 has 17 residues. The CDR3 loop is CASSDQRRGYNTGELFF. The CDR3 DNA reads as TGTGCCAGCAGCGACCAACGGCGGGGCTATAACACCGGGGAGCTGTTTTTT.

The chain recombines TRBV11-3 with TRBJ2-5; maybe TRBD2 (7 bases). This CDR3 contains 15 residues. Germline V gene data show CDR1 as SGHNT and CDR2 as YENEEA. V lost 5 bases to trimming and J lost 1 base, with 14 bases between them. CDR3 in amino acids: CASSRRGGGQETQYF. In nucleotides, the CDR3 is TGTGCCAGCAGCCGCAGGGGAGGGGGCCAAGAGACCCAGTACTTC.

The chain combines TRBV5-6 with TRBJ1-2, with unresolved D. This CDR3 is 13 amino acids long. V lost 5 bases, J lost 5 bases, and 13 bases lay in between. In germline, CDR1 is SGHDT, CDR2 YYEEEE. The chain's CDR3 is CASSQDGFYGYTF. The DNA for the CDR3 is TGTGCCAGCAGTCAGGACGGATTTTATGGCTACACCTTC.

The chain links TRBV27 to TRBJ2-2, with 9 bases lining up with TRBD2. Germline lookup yields CDR1 MNHEY and CDR2 SMNVEV (reference sequence). There are 17 residues in the CDR3. Trimming cost V 5 bases and J 3 bases; bases outside gene matches: 10. The DNA for the CDR3 is TGTGCCAGCAGTCTACTCACGACTAGCGGATACACCGGGGAGCTGTTTTTT. As protein: CASSLLTTSGYTGELFF.

The table lists this clone with a count of one. The J gene is TRBJ2-1, the V gene TRBV4-1, with 9 bases aligning to TRBD2. This CDR3 has 19 amino acids. Germline V gives CDR1 MGHRA, CDR2 YSYEKL. V was pared by 0 bases and J by 0 bases, with 9 bases of the junction left unmatched. The CDR3 DNA reads TGCGCCAGCAGCCAAGAAGTCGGGAGCGGGAGGCTCTCCTACAATGAGCAGTTCTTC. Translation gives CASSQEVGSGRLSYNEQFF.

This clone has more than one count but fewer than ten. Other DNA sequences of this sample code for an identical CDR3. The J gene is TRBJ2-3, the V gene TRBV6-4, with 10 bases matching TRBD2. The junction had 1 base not matched to a gene; V was cut back by 3 bases and J by 1 base. In germline, CDR1 is MRHNA, CDR2 SNTAGT. The CDR3 is 15 residues long. CDR3 loop: CASSEGTSGTDTQYF. The CDR3 DNA sequence: TGTGCCAGCAGTGAGGGGACTAGCGGCACAGATACGCAGTATTTT.

This clone was picked up a small number of times. The V call is TRBV5-4, the J call TRBJ2-7; D is possibly TRBD2 (5 bases). CDR3 size: 13 residues. Germline loops: CDR1 SGHNT, CDR2 YYREEE (reference sequence). V was cut by 0 bases and J by 3 bases, with 7 bases left in between. The CDR3 DNA is TGTGCCAGCAGCTTGGAAGAGGGCTACGAGCAGTACTTC. Its translation: CASSLEEGYEQYF. The full variable domain, with the rest looked up from reference TRBV5-4 and TRBJ2-7, is ETGVTQSPTHLIKTRGQQVTLRCSSQSGHNTVSWYQQALGQGPQFIFQYYREEENGRGNFPPRFSGLQFPNYSSELNVNALELDDSALYLCASSLEEGYEQYFGPGTRLTVT.

The chain links TRBV7-2 to TRBJ2-3; TRBD2 aligns across 12 bases. V lost 0 bases, J lost 4 bases, and 5 bases stayed unmatched. This CDR3 region has 17 residues. Germline CDR1 and CDR2: SGHTA and FQGNSA. The CDR3, as DNA: TGTGCCAGCAGCTTAGCCGGGACTAGCGGGTGGGCAGATACGCAGTATTTT. Translation gives CASSLAGTSGWADTQYF.

This chain uses TRBV29-1 with TRBJ2-1; TRBD2 might be the D (6 bases). CDR3 length equals 16 residues. Germline V gene data show CDR1 as SQVTM and CDR2 as ANQGSEA. The V and J ends lost 6 bases and 1 base respectively, with 19 bases between them. CDR3 sequence: CSVRKTSYRSYNEQFF. The CDR3, as DNA: TGCAGCGTGCGAAAAACTAGCTACCGATCCTACAATGAGCAGTTCTTC.

This clone has a single count. The rearrangement links TRBV7-9 to TRBJ2-7; TRBD2 is a possible D gene (6 bases). Germline values: CDR1 SEHNR, CDR2 FQNEAQ (reference sequence). The ends were cut back, 11 bases at V and 0 bases at J, with 17 bases in the middle. This CDR3 contains 14 residues. CDR3 coding DNA: TGTGCCGTCCCCTGGGGGGAAAGCTCCTACGAGCAGTACTTC. Its protein is CAVPWGESSYEQYF.

V usage is TRBV2 and J usage is TRBJ2-1, with a tentative D call TRBD2 (6 bases). The V and J ends lost 6 bases and 2 bases respectively, with 14 bases between them. Germline lookup yields CDR1 SNHLY and CDR2 FYNNEI. The CDR3 sequence is 15 residues long. DNA for the CDR3: TGTGCCAGCAGCGCCGGCGGGAACCCCTACAATGAGCAGTTCTTC. Translated, it gives CASSAGGNPYNEQFF.

V and J are TRBV6-1 and TRBJ1-5; D may be TRBD1 (6 bases). Between the trimmed V and J ends, which lost 8 bases and 5 bases, there was a span of 13 bases. This CDR3 has 13 amino acids. In germline, CDR1 is MNHNS, CDR2 SASEGT. The CDR3 region has the DNA TGTGCCAGCGTGTGGGGGGGCGATCAGCCCCAGCATTTT. As protein: CASVWGGDQPQHF.

This clone was seen more than once but under ten times. The chain recombines TRBV28 with TRBJ1-2; 8 bases are a match to TRBD1. Germline CDR1 and CDR2: MDHEN and SYDVKM. The CDR3 runs to 16 residues. Unmatched junction bases numbered 8, after V lost 5 bases and J lost 0 bases. DNA for the CDR3: TGTGCCAGCAGTCCAGACAGGGGCGAGACTAACTATGGCTACACCTTC. Protein sequence: CASSPDRGETNYGYTF.

This sequence joins TRBV5-1 and TRBJ2-3, with no clear D. Looked up from germline, CDR1 is SGHRS and CDR2 is YFSETQ. The germline V and J ends were trimmed by 3 bases and 8 bases, with 13 bases remaining between them. The CDR3 spans 13 residues. The CDR3 bases are TGCGCCAGCAGCTACCGGACCGCAGTTACGCAGTATTTT. As protein: CASSYRTAVTQYF.

The chain combines TRBV19 with TRBJ1-5; TRBD1 might be the D (5 bases). V was clipped by 1 base and J by 0 bases, with 10 bases between them. Germline V gene data show CDR1 as LNHDA and CDR2 as SQIVND (reference sequence). This CDR3 has 16 residues. As DNA, the CDR3 is TGTGCCAGTAGTATAGTAGGACACAATAGCAATCAGCCCCAGCATTTT. Protein sequence: CASSIVGHNSNQPQHF. The full variable domain, its missing parts supplied by reference TRBV19 and TRBJ1-5, is DGGITQSPKYLFRKEGQNVTLSCEQNLNHDAMYWYRQDPGQGLRLIYYSQIVNDFQKGDIAEGYSVSREKKESFPLTVTSAQKNPTAFYLCASSIVGHNSNQPQHFGDGTRLSIL.

This rearrangement joins TRBV29-1 to TRBJ2-7, with no clear D. Per germline, CDR1 SQVTM and CDR2 ANQGSEA. Trimming took 4 bases from V and 6 from J, leaving 7 bases between them. The CDR3 runs to 10 residues. CDR3 sequence: CSVVGREQYF. In nucleotides, the CDR3 is TGCAGCGTTGTAGGGCGCGAGCAGTACTTC.

The V gene is TRBV6-5, the J gene TRBJ2-6; the D is unclear. Germline V gene sequence: CDR1 MNHEY, CDR2 SVGAGI. The V end lost 2 bases, the J end lost 0 bases, and 5 bases lay between the germline ends. This CDR3 region has 15 residues. CDR3 loop: CASSYDHSGANVLTF. DNA of the CDR3: TGTGCCAGCAGTTACGATCACTCTGGGGCCAACGTCCTGACTTTC.